What follows are 28 T cell receptor beta chains derived from one specimen sequenced in a study of early T cells in non-severe SARS-CoV-2 infection. TCRdb re-analysed the 5' RACE reads in MiXCR, keeping a single row per CDR3 protein. The data contain 30,000 to 40,000 distinct CDR3 sequences, about 7% of them singletons. The sequencing used whole blood, collected at baseline. These receptors were collected from an adult who was a healthcare worker with PCR-confirmed SARS-CoV-2 infection or an uninfected control (not recorded which).

J is TRBJ2-7 and V is TRBV11-2, with D possibly matching TRBD1 (5 bases). The V gene's germline CDR1 is SGHAT and CDR2 FQNNGV. The CDR3 sequence is 15 residues long. Between the trimmed V and J ends, which lost 0 bases and 6 bases, there was a span of 15 bases. DNA for the CDR3: TGTGCCAGCAGCTTAGATGTCGGCATGGGGCTCGAGCAGTACGTC. Its translation is CASSLDVGMGLEQYV.

This clonotype was found many times. This rearrangement joins TRBV12-3 or TRBV12-4 to TRBJ2-1; D unclear. CDR3 length equals 11 residues. V gave up 3 bases and J gave up 9 bases, with 6 bases separating them. In nucleotides, the CDR3 is TGTGCCAGCAGTTTCTTTGTTGAGCAGTTCTTC. It translates to CASSFFVEQFF.

This chain uses TRBV9 with TRBJ2-3, with 11 bases fitting TRBD2. CDR3 length: 17 residues. V shed 2 bases and J 2 bases; nucleotides not matched to a gene: 7. The germline CDR1 and CDR2 sequences are SGDLS and YYNGEE. The CDR3 spells CASSVRETSGITDTQYF. The CDR3 DNA is TGTGCCAGCAGCGTGCGGGAGACTAGCGGGATCACAGATACGCAGTATTTT.

In this sample, this clonotype turned up many times. V gene TRBV11-2 combines with J gene TRBJ2-5, with a possible D match to TRBD1 (6 bases). This CDR3 has 15 amino acids. V shed 5 bases and J shed 2 bases, with 15 bases lying between them. CDR1 is SGHAT, CDR2 FQNNGV, per germline. The DNA of the CDR3 is TGTGCCAGCAGCCGGGCCGGGACACAACAAGAGACCCAGTACTTC. It codes for CASSRAGTQQETQYF.

This clonotype appeared many times. The chain carries TRBV29-1 and TRBJ2-6, with a possible D match to TRBD1 (5 bases). This CDR3 is 14 amino acids long. V lost 3 bases, J lost 12 bases, and 18 bases lay in between. Germline V gene sequence: CDR1 SQVTM, CDR2 ANQGSEA. The CDR3 DNA reads TGCAGCGTTGACGATCGTAGCAGGGCCGGCGTCCTGACTTTC. It translates to CSVDDRSRAGVLTF.

This clonotype was counted between two and nine times. The rearrangement joins TRBV28 to TRBJ2-1, with a possible D match to TRBD2 (5 bases). Germline V gene lookup returns CDR1 MDHEN and CDR2 SYDVKM. V lost 3 bases and J 8 bases, leaving 8 bases between the germline ends. The CDR3 sequence is 12 residues long. The CDR3 sequence: CASSLVGDEQFF. As DNA, the CDR3 is TGTGCCAGCAGTTTGGTGGGAGATGAGCAGTTCTTC.

V and J are TRBV5-1 and TRBJ2-7; no firm D call. Germline V gene lookup returns CDR1 SGHRS and CDR2 YFSETQ. The CDR3 runs to 15 residues. The V end lost 1 base, the J end lost 0 bases, and 11 bases lay between the germline ends. The CDR3 reads CASSLKVTSSYEQYF. CDR3 sequence (DNA): TGCGCCAGCAGCTTGAAAGTAACCTCCTCCTACGAGCAGTACTTC.

The chain couples TRBV9 to TRBJ2-1; possible D gene TRBD2, 6 bases. The CDR3 length is 15 residues. Trimming took 0 bases from V and 2 from J, leaving 9 bases between them. Germline-derived CDR1 and CDR2 are SGDLS and YYNGEE. Written as DNA, the CDR3 is TGTGCCAGCAGCGTAGGGGCTAGCGCCTACAATGAGCAGTTCTTC. It translates to CASSVGASAYNEQFF.

This clonotype was counted a few times. This chain joins TRBV7-9 and TRBJ2-1; maybe TRBD2 (6 bases). The CDR3 loop spans 15 amino acids. V lost 5 bases to trimming and J lost 5 bases, with 16 bases between them. The germline CDR1 and CDR2 sequences are SEHNR and FQNEAQ (reference sequence). The CDR3 region has the DNA TGTGCCAGCAGCCCCACGGGACTGAAAAACAATGAGCAGTTCTTC. This translates into CASSPTGLKNNEQFF.

This sequence joins TRBV7-9 and TRBJ2-1; 12 bases line up with TRBD2. This CDR3 contains 14 residues. V was pared by 3 bases and J by 6 bases, with 0 bases of the junction left unmatched. Germline CDR1 reads SEHNR; CDR2 reads FQNEAQ (reference sequence). The CDR3 coding sequence is TGTGCCAGCAGCTTGACTAGCGGGAGCAATGAGCAGTTCTTC. Protein: CASSLTSGSNEQFF. Based on the CDR3 plus reference TRBV7-9 and TRBJ2-1, the full variable domain is DTGVSQNPRHKITKRGQNVTFRCDPISEHNRLYWYRQTLGQGPEFLTYFQNEAQLEKSRLLSDRFSAERPKGSFSTLEIQRTEQGDSAMYLCASSLTSGSNEQFFGPGTRLTVL.

This rearrangement joins TRBV6-2 or TRBV6-3 to TRBJ2-7; possibly TRBD1 for D (5 bases). The CDR3 consists of 14 residues. The germline V gene encodes CDR1 MNHEY and CDR2 SVGEGT. Trimming took 7 bases from V and 4 from J, leaving 17 bases between them. The CDR3 nucleotides read TGTGCCAGCAATCCAAGACAGAGACCTTACGAGCAGTACGTC. Protein sequence: CASNPRQRPYEQYV.

The rearrangement links TRBV12-3 or TRBV12-4 to TRBJ2-1, with a possible D match to TRBD2 (6 bases). V lost 6 bases, J lost 9 bases, and 24 bases lay in between. The CDR3 totals 16 residues. In nucleotides, the CDR3 is TGTGCCAGCAGGTTTAGCCCCGGGGGAATTATGGGTGAGCAGTTCTTC. Translating it yields CASRFSPGGIMGEQFF.

This clonotype has a handful of counts. The V gene is TRBV20-1, the J gene TRBJ2-7; 8 bases match TRBD2. Per germline, CDR1 DFQATT and CDR2 SNEGSKA (reference sequence). V was pared by 5 bases and J by 3 bases, with 9 bases of the junction left unmatched. This CDR3 has 14 amino acids. The DNA of the CDR3 is TGCAGTGCTGAACAAAGCGGGAGTAACTACGAGCAGTACTTC. As protein: CSAEQSGSNYEQYF.

This chain links TRBV6-6 with TRBJ1-2, with 8 bases fitting TRBD1. V was clipped by 6 bases and J by 6 bases; unmatched bases: 9. The CDR3 is made up of 14 amino acids. The V gene's germline CDR1 is MNHNY and CDR2 SVGAGI (reference sequence). This CDR3 is CASSYRQGADGYTF. The CDR3, as DNA: TGTGCCAGCAGCTACCGTCAGGGGGCCGATGGCTACACCTTC.

The CDR3 region is CSAIDRGRTNKETQYF. CDR3 coding DNA: TGCAGTGCTATCGACAGGGGGAGGACAAACAAAGAGACCCAGTACTTC. This chain connects TRBV20-1 to TRBJ2-5; 9 bases fit TRBD1. Germline lookup yields CDR1 DFQATT and CDR2 SNEGSKA (reference sequence). The CDR3 is made up of 16 amino acids. V lost 4 bases, J lost 3 bases, and 12 bases stayed unmatched.

The chain is built from TRBV11-3 and TRBJ2-2, with D perhaps TRBD1 or TRBD2 (5 bases each). Trimming left V 1 base short and J 4 bases short, with 13 bases between. The CDR3 is 16 residues long. Germline V gene lookup returns CDR1 SGHNT and CDR2 YENEEA. The CDR3 bases are TGTGCCAGCAGCTTAGCATTGGGACCAGTCACCGGGGAGCTGTTTTTT. The encoded protein is CASSLALGPVTGELFF.

This clonotype was observed many times. This chain connects TRBV3-1 to TRBJ2-2; D not resolved. Germline CDR1 reads LGHDT; CDR2 reads YNNKEL (reference sequence). This CDR3 has 14 residues. With 0 bases removed from V and 5 bases from J, the gap between germline ends came to 7 bases. DNA for the CDR3: TGTGCCAGCAGCCAAGAATCGGGTACCGGGGAGCTGTTTTTT. Residues: CASSQESGTGELFF.

This clonotype showed up just a few times. V and J are TRBV7-2 and TRBJ1-2; the D gene is possibly TRBD1 (6 bases). Trimming took off 5 bases at V and 4 bases at J, with 17 bases between the two ends. Germline CDR1 and CDR2: SGHTA and FQGNSA. The CDR3 length is 15 residues. CDR3 loop: CASSLNRESAYGYTF. The DNA for the CDR3 is TGTGCCAGCAGCCTGAACAGGGAGAGCGCCTATGGCTACACCTTC. Drawing the rest from reference TRBV7-2 and TRBJ1-2, the complete variable domain is GAGVSQSPSNKVTEKGKDVELRCDPISGHTALYWYRQSLGQGLEFLIYFQGNSAPDKSGLPSDRFSAERTGGSVSTLTIQRTQQEDSAVYLCASSLNRESAYGYTFGSGTRLTVV.

This chain joins TRBV19 and TRBJ2-1; TRBD2 matches at 8 bases. The V gene end was trimmed by 8 bases and the J gene end by 3 bases; junction bases not matched to a gene: 6. Germline V gives CDR1 LNHDA, CDR2 SQIVND (reference sequence). The CDR3 runs 14 residues. The CDR3 spells CASRLAGLYNEQFF. CDR3 sequence (DNA): TGTGCCAGTCGCTTAGCGGGACTCTACAATGAGCAGTTCTTC.

This clonotype was detected ten times or more. The chain employs TRBV7-9 and TRBJ1-5; TRBD1 aligns across 7 bases. V shed 5 bases and J 5 bases; nucleotides not matched to a gene: 3. Germline V gives CDR1 SEHNR, CDR2 FQNEAQ (reference sequence). CDR3 length equals 13 residues. The CDR3 sequence is CASSLTGDQPQHF. The CDR3 region has the DNA TGTGCCAGCAGCCTTACAGGGGATCAGCCCCAGCATTTT.

In this sample, this clonotype turned up many times. The chain is built from TRBV7-9 and TRBJ1-2, with TRBD1 matching over 7 bases. Germline V gene lookup returns CDR1 SEHNR and CDR2 FQNEAQ (reference sequence). The CDR3 sequence is 14 residues long. The trim removed 5 bases at V and 4 bases at J, leaving 7 bases unmatched. CDR3 amino acids: CASSARQGGYGYTF. The DNA of the CDR3 is TGTGCCAGCAGCGCCCGACAGGGAGGCTATGGCTACACCTTC.

This clonotype has only a few counts. V gene TRBV24-1 combines with J gene TRBJ1-2; 9 bases are shared with TRBD1. V was clipped by 3 bases and J by 0 bases; unmatched bases: 4. This CDR3 is built from 16 residues. Germline lookup yields CDR1 KGHDR and CDR2 SFDVKD. CDR3 bases: TGTGCCACCAGTGATGGGACAGGGCCGACTAACTATGGCTACACCTTC. Its protein is CATSDGTGPTNYGYTF.

This chain joins TRBV5-1 and TRBJ2-2; D is ambiguous. The germline CDR1 and CDR2 sequences are SGHRS and YFSETQ. CDR3 length equals 12 residues. Trimming pared 0 bases from V and 6 bases from J, leaving 3 bases between. The CDR3, as DNA: TGCGCCAGCAGCTTGGAGTCCGGGGAGCTGTTTTTT. It specifies CASSLESGELFF.

The chain links TRBV12-3 or TRBV12-4 to TRBJ1-1; D not certain. This CDR3 spans 13 amino acids. V shed 2 bases and J shed 5 bases, with 9 bases lying between them. In DNA, the CDR3 is TGTGCCAGCAGTTTATGGGGAACTACTGAAGCTTTCTTT. This sequence encodes CASSLWGTTEAFF.

The chain links TRBV6-2 or TRBV6-3 to TRBJ2-1, with a possible D match to TRBD1 (5 bases). The germline gives CDR1 MNHEY, CDR2 SVGEGT. V lost 5 bases and J lost 3, with 14 bases in between. The CDR3 is 15 residues long. CDR3 coding DNA: TGTGCCAGCAGTCGACTGGGGCCGATCTACAATGAGCAGTTCTTC. This gives the protein CASSRLGPIYNEQFF.

This clonotype was counted many times. V is TRBV6-4 and J is TRBJ1-2; TRBD1 aligns across 9 bases. V dropped 6 bases and J dropped 4; count of bases not matched to a gene: 3. Germline CDR1 reads MRHNA; CDR2 reads SNTAGT. CDR3 length: 13 amino acids. CDR3 nucleotide sequence: TGTGCCAGCAGCGTGGGACAGGGCTATGGCTACACCTTC. Translation gives CASSVGQGYGYTF.

V is TRBV7-2 and J is TRBJ2-7; 9 bases are shared with TRBD2. The CDR3 is made up of 15 amino acids. Looked up from germline, CDR1 is SGHTA and CDR2 is FQGNSA. The V segment lost 3 bases and the J segment 4 bases; nucleotides outside the gene matches: 7. In DNA, the CDR3 is TGTGCCAGCAGCTTGGGCGCTAGCGGGATTTACGAGCAGTACGTC. Its translation: CASSLGASGIYEQYV.

This clonotype came up a few times. The V and J genes are TRBV9 and TRBJ2-2, with 9 bases fitting TRBD2. This CDR3 has 16 amino acids. V was pared by 0 bases and J by 6 bases, with 6 bases of the junction left unmatched. The V gene's germline CDR1 is SGDLS and CDR2 YYNGEE. CDR3 nucleotide sequence: TGTGCCAGCAGCGTAGGAATAGCGGGAGCATCCGGGGAGCTGTTTTTT. This codes for CASSVGIAGASGELFF.